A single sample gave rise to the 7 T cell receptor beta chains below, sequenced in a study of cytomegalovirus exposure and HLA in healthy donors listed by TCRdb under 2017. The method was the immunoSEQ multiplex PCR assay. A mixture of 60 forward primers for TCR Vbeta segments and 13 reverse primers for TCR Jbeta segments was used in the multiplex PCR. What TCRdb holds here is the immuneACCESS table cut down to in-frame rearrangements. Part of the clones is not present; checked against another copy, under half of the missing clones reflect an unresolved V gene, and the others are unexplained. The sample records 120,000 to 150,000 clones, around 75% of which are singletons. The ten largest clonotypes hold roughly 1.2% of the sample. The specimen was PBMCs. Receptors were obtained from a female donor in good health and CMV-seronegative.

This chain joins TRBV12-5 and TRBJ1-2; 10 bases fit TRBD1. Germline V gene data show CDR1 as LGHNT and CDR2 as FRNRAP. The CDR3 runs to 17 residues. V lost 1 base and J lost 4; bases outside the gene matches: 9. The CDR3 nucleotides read TGTGCTAGTGGTTTGGGATCCGGGACAGGGGTCACCTATGGCTACACCTTC. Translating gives CASGLGSGTGVTYGYTF.

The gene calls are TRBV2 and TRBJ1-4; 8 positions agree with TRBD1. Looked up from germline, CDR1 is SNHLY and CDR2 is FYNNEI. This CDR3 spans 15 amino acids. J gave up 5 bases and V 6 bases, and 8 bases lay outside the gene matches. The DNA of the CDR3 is TGTGCCAGCAGAATTACAGGGGGGGGAAATGAAAAACTGTTTTTT. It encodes CASRITGGGNEKLFF. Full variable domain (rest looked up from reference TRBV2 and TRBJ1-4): EPEVTQTPSHQVTQMGQEVILRCVPISNHLYFYWYRQILGQKVEFLVSFYNNEISEKSEIFDDQFSVERPDGSNFTLKIRSTKLEDSAMYFCASRITGGGNEKLFFGSGTQLSVL.

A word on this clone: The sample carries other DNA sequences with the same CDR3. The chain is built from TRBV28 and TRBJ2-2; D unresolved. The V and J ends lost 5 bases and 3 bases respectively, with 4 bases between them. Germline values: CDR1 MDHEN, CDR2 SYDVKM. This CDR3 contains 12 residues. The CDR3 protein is CASSPYTGELFF. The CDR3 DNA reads TGTGCCAGCAGTCCCTACACCGGGGAGCTGTTTTTT.

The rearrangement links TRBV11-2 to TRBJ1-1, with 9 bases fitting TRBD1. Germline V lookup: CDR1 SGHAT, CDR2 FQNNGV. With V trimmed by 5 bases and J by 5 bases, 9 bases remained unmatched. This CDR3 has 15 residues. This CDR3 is CASSPRGQGTTEAFF. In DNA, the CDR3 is TGTGCCAGCAGCCCACGCGGACAGGGGACAACTGAAGCTTTCTTT.

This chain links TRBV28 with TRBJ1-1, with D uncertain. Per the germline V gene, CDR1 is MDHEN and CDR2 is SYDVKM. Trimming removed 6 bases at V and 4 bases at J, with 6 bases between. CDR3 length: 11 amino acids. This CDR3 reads CASRTGTEAFF. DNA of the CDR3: TGTGCCAGCAGGACGGGCACTGAAGCTTTCTTT.

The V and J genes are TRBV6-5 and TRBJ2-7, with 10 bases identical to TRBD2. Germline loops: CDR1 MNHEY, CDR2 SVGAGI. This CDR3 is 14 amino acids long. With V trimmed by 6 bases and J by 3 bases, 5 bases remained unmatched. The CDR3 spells CASSVASGSYEQYF. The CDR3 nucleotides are TGTGCCAGCAGCGTGGCTAGCGGGAGCTACGAGCAGTACTTC.

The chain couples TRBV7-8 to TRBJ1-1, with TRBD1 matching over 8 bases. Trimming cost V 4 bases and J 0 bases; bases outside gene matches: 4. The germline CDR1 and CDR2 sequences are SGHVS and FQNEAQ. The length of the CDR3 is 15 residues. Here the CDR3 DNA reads TGTGCCAGCAGCTACGAACAGGGGGTGAACACTGAAGCTTTCTTT. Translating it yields CASSYEQGVNTEAFF.